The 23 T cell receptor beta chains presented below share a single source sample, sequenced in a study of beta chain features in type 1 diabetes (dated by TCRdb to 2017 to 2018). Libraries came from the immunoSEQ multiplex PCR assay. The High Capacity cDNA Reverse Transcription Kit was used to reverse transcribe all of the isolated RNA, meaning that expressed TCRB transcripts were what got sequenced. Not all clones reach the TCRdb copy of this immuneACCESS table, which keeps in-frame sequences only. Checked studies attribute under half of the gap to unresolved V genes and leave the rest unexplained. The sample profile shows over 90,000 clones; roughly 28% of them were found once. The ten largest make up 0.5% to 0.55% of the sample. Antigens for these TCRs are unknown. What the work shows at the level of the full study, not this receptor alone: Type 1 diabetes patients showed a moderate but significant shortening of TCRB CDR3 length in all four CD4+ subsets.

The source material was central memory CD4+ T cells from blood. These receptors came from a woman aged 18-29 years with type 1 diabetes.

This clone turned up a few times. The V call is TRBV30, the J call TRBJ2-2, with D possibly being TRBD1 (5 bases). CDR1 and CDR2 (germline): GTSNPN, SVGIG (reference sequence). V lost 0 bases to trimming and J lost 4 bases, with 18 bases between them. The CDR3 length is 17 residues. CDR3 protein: CAWSVPWGRASTGELFF. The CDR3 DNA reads TGTGCCTGGAGTGTACCGTGGGGCAGGGCCAGCACCGGGGAGCTGTTTTTT.

The CDR3 reads CSAHRDNGETQYF. The CDR3 DNA is TGCAGCGCCCACCGGGACAACGGAGAGACCCAGTACTTC. The rearrangement links TRBV29-1 to TRBJ2-5; weak D call: TRBD1 (6 bases). V was cut by 7 bases and J by 4 bases, with 16 bases left in between. The CDR3 contains 13 residues. Per germline, CDR1 SQVTM and CDR2 ANQGSEA.

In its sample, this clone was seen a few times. The DNA for the CDR3 is TGTGCCAGCAGCTCCGGGACTAGCGGGAGGGCGACCCAGTACTTC. It codes for CASSSGTSGRATQYF. The chain carries TRBV5-4 and TRBJ2-5; 16 bases align to TRBD2. Losses at the gene ends were 3 bases for V and 7 bases for J; bases not matched to a gene: 3. The CDR3 consists of 15 residues. Germline lookup yields CDR1 SGHNT and CDR2 YYREEE (reference sequence).

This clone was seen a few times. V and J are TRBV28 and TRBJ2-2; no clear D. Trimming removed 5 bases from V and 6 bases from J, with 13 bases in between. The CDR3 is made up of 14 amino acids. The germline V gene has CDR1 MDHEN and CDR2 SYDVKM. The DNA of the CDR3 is TGTGCCAGCAGTCCCGCAGGCCCGTCCGGGGAGCTGTTTTTT. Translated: CASSPAGPSGELFF. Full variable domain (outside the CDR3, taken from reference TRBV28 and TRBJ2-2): DVKVTQSSRYLVKRTGEKVFLECVQDMDHENMFWYRQDPGLGLRLIYFSYDVKMKEKGDIPEGYSVSREKKERFSLILESASTNQTSMYLCASSPAGPSGELFFGEGSRLTVL.

In DNA form, the CDR3 reads TGTGCCAGCAGGGGACTAGGAGCCACCCCCGAGCTGTTTTTT. This codes for CASRGLGATPELFF. The V gene is TRBV11-2, the J gene TRBJ2-2; TRBD2 aligns across 8 bases. Germline CDR1 SGHAT, CDR2 FQNNGV. This CDR3 has 14 residues. The V segment lost 6 bases and the J segment 11 bases; nucleotides outside the gene matches: 11.

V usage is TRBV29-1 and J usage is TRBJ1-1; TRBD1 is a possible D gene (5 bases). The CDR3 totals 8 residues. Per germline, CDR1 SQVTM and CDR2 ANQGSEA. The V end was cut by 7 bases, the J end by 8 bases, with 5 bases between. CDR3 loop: CSAGEAFF. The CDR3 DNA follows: TGCAGCGCAGGGGAAGCTTTCTTT.

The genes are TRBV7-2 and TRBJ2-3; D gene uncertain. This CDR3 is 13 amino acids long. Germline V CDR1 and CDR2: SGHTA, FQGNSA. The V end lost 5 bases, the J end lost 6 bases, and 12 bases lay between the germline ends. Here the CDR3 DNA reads TGTGCCAGCAGCGAAACTAACTCTGATACGCAGTATTTT. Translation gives CASSETNSDTQYF.

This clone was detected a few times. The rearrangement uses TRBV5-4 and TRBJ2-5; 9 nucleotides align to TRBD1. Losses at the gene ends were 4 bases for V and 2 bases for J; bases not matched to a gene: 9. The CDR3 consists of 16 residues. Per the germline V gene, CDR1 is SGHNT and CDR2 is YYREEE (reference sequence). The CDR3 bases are TGTGCCAGCAGCCCCTGGACAGGGGAGGGACAAGAGACCCAGTACTTC. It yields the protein CASSPWTGEGQETQYF.

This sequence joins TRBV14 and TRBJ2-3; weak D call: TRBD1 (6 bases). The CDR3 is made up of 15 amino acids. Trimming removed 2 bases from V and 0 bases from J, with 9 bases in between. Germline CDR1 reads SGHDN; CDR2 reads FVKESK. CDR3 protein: CASSQKQGSTDTQYF. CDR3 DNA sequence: TGTGCCAGCAGCCAAAAACAGGGAAGCACAGATACGCAGTATTTT.

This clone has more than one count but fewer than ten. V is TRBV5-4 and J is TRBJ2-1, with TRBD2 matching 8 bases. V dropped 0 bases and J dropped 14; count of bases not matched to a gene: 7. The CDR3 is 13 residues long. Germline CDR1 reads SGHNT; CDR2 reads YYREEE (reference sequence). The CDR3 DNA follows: TGTGCCAGCAGCTTGGAGCGGGAGTCAGCGGAGTTCTTC. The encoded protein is CASSLERESAEFF.

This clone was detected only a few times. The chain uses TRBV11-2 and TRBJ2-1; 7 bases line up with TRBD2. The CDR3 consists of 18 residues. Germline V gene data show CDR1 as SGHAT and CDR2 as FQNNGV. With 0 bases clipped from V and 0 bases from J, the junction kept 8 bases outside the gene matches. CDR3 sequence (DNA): TGTGCCAGCAGCTTAGATGGGGAGGGGAGGAGCTCCTACAATGAGCAGTTCTTC. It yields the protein CASSLDGEGRSSYNEQFF.

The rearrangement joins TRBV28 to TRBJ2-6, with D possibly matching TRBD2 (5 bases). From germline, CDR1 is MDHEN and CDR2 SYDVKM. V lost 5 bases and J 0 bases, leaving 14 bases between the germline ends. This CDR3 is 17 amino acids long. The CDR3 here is CASSLGLGHSGANVLTF. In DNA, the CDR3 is TGTGCCAGCAGTCTCGGACTGGGTCACTCTGGGGCCAACGTCCTGACTTTC.

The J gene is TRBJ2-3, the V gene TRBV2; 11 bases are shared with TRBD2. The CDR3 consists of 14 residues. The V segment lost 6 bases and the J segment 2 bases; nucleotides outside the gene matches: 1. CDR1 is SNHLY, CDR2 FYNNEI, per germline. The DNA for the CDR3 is TGTGCCAGCAGGGGACTAGCGGTCACAGATACGCAGTATTTT. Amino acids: CASRGLAVTDTQYF.

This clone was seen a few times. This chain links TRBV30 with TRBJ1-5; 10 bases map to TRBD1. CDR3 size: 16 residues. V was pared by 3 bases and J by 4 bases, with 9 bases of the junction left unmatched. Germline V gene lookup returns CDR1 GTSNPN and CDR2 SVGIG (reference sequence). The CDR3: CAWSQRQGALNQPQHF. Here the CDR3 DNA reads TGTGCCTGGAGCCAACGACAGGGGGCGTTGAATCAGCCCCAGCATTTT.

The CDR3 sequence: CASSRRQGSTEAFF. The CDR3 coding sequence is TGTGCCAGCAGCCGTCGACAGGGAAGCACTGAAGCTTTCTTT. The chain joins TRBV14 to TRBJ1-1, with TRBD1 matching 7 bases. With 4 bases clipped from V and 4 bases from J, the junction kept 6 bases outside the gene matches. The germline CDR1 and CDR2 sequences are SGHDN and FVKESK. This CDR3 has 14 amino acids.

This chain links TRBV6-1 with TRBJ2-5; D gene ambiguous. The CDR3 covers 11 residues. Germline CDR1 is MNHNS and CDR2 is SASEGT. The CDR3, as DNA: TGTGCTTCATCGCGGCAAGAGACCCAGTACTTC. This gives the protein CASSRQETQYF.

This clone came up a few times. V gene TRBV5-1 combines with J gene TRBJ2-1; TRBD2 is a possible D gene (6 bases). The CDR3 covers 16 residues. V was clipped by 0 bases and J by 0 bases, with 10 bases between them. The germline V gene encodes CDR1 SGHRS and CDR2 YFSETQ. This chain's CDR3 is CASSLEGRDSYNEQFF. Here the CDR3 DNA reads TGCGCCAGCAGCTTGGAGGGGCGGGACTCCTACAATGAGCAGTTCTTC.

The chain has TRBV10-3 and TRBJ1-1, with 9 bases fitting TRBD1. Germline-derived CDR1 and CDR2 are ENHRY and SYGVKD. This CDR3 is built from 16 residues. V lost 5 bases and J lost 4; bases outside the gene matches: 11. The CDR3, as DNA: TGTGCCATCAGTCGTAAGACGGGACAGGGCGGCACTGAAGCTTTCTTT. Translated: CAISRKTGQGGTEAFF.

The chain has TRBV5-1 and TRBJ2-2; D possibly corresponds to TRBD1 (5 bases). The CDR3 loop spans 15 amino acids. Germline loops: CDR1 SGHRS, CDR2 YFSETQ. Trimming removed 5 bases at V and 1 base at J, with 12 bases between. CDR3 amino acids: CASRGRAVNTGELFF. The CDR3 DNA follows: TGCGCCAGCAGGGGCAGGGCAGTGAACACCGGGGAGCTGTTTTTT.

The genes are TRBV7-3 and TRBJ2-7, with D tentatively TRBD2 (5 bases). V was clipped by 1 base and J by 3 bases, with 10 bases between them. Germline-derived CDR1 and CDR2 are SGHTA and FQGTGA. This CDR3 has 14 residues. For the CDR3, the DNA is TGTGCCAGCAGCTTAATCCCTAGCAACTACGAGCAGTACTTC. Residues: CASSLIPSNYEQYF.

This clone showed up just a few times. As DNA, the CDR3 is TGCGCCAGCAGTTCAAAGCAGGACAGCAGCTCCTACGAGCAGTACGTC. Protein sequence: CASSSKQDSSSYEQYV. The chain couples TRBV4-3 to TRBJ2-7; weak D call: TRBD1 (6 bases). V lost 6 bases, J lost 0 bases, and 18 bases lay in between. Germline lookup yields CDR1 LGHNA and CDR2 YSLEER. This CDR3 comprises 16 residues.

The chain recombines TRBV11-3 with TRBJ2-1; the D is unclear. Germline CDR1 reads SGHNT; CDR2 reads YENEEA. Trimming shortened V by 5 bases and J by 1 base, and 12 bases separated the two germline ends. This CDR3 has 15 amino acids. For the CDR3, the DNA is TGTGCCAGCAGCGTCCTAGGTGGATCCTACAATGAGCAGTTCTTC. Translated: CASSVLGGSYNEQFF.

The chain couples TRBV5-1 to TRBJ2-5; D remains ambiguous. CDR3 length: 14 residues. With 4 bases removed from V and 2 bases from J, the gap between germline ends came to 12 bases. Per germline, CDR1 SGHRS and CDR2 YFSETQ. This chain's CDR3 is CASSPYRDQETQYF. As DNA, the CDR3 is TGCGCCAGCAGCCCCTATCGAGATCAAGAGACCCAGTACTTC.